Listed here is a single T cell receptor (beta chain). The antigen remains unidentified. Patients had chemo-refractory metastatic non-small-cell lung cancer and received focal radiation plus CTLA-4 blockade that used ipilimumab. The sample comes from a study of radiotherapy plus CTLA-4 blockade in lung cancer. General study points: Expansion of tumor-derived TCR clones was observed in blood after radiotherapy plus ipilimumab.

Generated by immunoSEQ multiplex PCR, the TCRdb table keeps only in-frame clones and is missing some. The table shows more than 95,000 clones, with 78% occurring only once. The receptor comes from a human donor with non-small cell lung cancer who had a partial response to radiotherapy plus ipilimumab. Here the sequenced sample was peripheral blood, taken from a patient treated with radiotherapy plus ipilimumab.

The CDR3 DNA is TGTGCCAGCAGTCCTAGCGGGACGACGCCCCGGGAGACCCAGTACTTC. Translation: CASSPSGTTPRETQYF. The chain joins TRBV27 to TRBJ2-5, with TRBD2 identical over 9 bases. The germline V gene has CDR1 MNHEY and CDR2 SMNVEV (reference sequence). This CDR3 is 16 amino acids long. After removal of 5 bases from V and 5 bases from J, the junction contained 12 bases not matched to a gene.